The 4 T cell receptor beta chains reported below all come from one sample, sequenced in a study of post-analysis software for immune sequencing data. Study-level points and caveats: Included in a set of four or five TRBV segments more frequent in patients than controls were TRBV5-6, TRBV5-1 and TRBV20-1.

Unique-molecular-identifier-tagged TCR beta cDNA libraries were used. TCRdb reprocessed the PCR reads with MiXCR, giving one entry per CDR3 protein. The sample records 650,000 to 850,000 distinct CDR3 sequences, roughly 46% being singletons. For these receptors, no antigen is known. Specimen: blood. The receptors shown here come from a girl aged 10 to 17 with multiple sclerosis.

This clonotype has a handful of counts. The V gene is TRBV5-6, the J gene TRBJ2-1, with TRBD2 as a possible D gene (6 bases). V lost 1 base, J lost 2 bases, and 13 bases lay in between. Germline V CDR1 and CDR2: SGHDT, YYEEEE. The CDR3 extends over 16 amino acids. CDR3 bases: TGTGCCAGCAGCTTGTGGGTAGCGGCTACCTACAATGAGCAGTTCTTC. This codes for CASSLWVAATYNEQFF.

This clonotype appeared a single time. The CDR3 DNA reads as TGTGCCAGCAGCTTTGCGGGAGGCATCTACAATGAGCAGTTCTTC. Protein: CASSFAGGIYNEQFF. This sequence joins TRBV7-2 and TRBJ2-1; 8 nucleotides agree with TRBD2. V lost 3 bases to trimming and J lost 3 bases; unmatched junction nucleotides: 4. The CDR3 totals 15 residues. The V gene's germline CDR1 is SGHTA and CDR2 FQGNSA.

The V call is TRBV20-1, the J call TRBJ2-1; D may be TRBD1 or TRBD2 (5 bases each). The CDR3 has 13 amino acids. Germline loops: CDR1 DFQATT, CDR2 SNEGSKA (reference sequence). Trimming took 4 bases from V and 10 from J, leaving 17 bases between them. CDR3 DNA: TGCAGTGCTATAGACTGGAGACGGGGCGAGCAGTTCTTC. Its translation: CSAIDWRRGEQFF.

The V gene is TRBV11-3, the J gene TRBJ2-5, with D perhaps matching TRBD1 (6 bases). Between the trimmed V and J ends, which lost 3 bases and 11 bases, there was a span of 19 bases. The CDR3 totals 14 residues. Germline V lookup: CDR1 SGHNT, CDR2 YENEEA. Here the CDR3 DNA reads TGTGCCAGCAGCTTGGGAGCGGTCTCAGGGGAGCAGTACTTC. As protein: CASSLGAVSGEQYF.